Sequencing of this T cell receptor beta chain was carried out in a study of blood T cell repertoires in COVID-19. Enrollees, about 18 to 89 years old, lived in fewer than 25 US areas. Trimming took 3 bases from V and 3 from J, leaving 8 bases between them. CDR1 is LNHDA, CDR2 SQIVND, per germline (reference sequence). The CDR3 contains 13 residues. Sequencing used immunoSEQ multiplex PCR; TCRdb keeps in-frame clones, though not all of them. The sample lists approximately 200,000 clones; around 82% were seen once. The receptor was isolated from a woman aged 40-49 years with acute COVID-19. Sequences were obtained from PBMCs or T cells enriched from blood (not recorded which). The chain combines TRBV19 with TRBJ2-5; D is unclear. CDR3 residues: CASSIDTEETQYF. In nucleotides, the CDR3 is TGTGCCAGTAGTATTGACACCGAAGAGACCCAGTACTTC.